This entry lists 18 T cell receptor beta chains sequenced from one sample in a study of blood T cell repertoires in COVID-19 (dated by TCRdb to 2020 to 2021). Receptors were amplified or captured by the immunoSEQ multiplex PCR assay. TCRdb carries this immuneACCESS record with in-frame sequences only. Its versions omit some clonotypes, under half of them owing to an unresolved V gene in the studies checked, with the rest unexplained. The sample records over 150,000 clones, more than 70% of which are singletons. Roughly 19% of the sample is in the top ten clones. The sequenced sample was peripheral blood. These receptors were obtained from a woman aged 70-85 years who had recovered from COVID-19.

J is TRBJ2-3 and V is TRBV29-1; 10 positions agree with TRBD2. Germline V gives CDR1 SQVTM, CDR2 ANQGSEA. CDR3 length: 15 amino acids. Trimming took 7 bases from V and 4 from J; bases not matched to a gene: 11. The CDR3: CSARGVAGGPDTQYF. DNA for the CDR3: TGCAGCGCTAGGGGGGTAGCGGGAGGCCCAGATACGCAGTATTTT.

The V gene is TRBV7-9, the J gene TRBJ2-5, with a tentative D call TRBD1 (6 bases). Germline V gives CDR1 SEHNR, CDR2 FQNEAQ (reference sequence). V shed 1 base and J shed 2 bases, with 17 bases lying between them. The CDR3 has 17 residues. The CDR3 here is CASSLVGVGGGQETQYF. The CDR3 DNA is TGTGCCAGCAGCTTAGTGGGGGTTGGGGGCGGTCAAGAGACCCAGTACTTC.

DNA of the CDR3: TGTGCCAGCCACGGCGGGGGATGGCCCCAGCATTTT. Translating gives CASHGGGWPQHF. J is TRBJ1-5 and V is TRBV6-5; D is possibly TRBD1 (5 bases). Trimming removed 8 bases from V and 9 bases from J, with 14 bases in between. This CDR3 is 12 amino acids long. Germline CDR1 is MNHEY and CDR2 is SVGAGI.

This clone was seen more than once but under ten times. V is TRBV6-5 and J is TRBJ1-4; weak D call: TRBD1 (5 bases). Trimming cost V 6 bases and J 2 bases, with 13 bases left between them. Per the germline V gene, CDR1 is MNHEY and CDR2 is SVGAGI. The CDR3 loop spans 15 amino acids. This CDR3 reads CASSPREATNEKLFF. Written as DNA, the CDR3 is TGTGCCAGCAGCCCCAGGGAGGCGACTAATGAAAAACTGTTTTTT.

The CDR3 protein is CASTPLGALDGYTF. In nucleotides, the CDR3 is TGTGCCAGCACCCCCCTTGGGGCGTTAGATGGCTACACCTTC. V gene TRBV7-9 combines with J gene TRBJ1-2, with D possibly matching TRBD1 (5 bases). V was shortened by 7 bases and J by 6 bases, with 18 bases between the two germline ends. The CDR3 spans 14 residues. The germline V gene encodes CDR1 SEHNR and CDR2 FQNEAQ (reference sequence).

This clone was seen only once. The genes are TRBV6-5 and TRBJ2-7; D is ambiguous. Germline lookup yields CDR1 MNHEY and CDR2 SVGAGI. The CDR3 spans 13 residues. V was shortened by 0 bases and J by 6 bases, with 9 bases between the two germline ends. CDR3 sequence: CASSYSFLSEQYF. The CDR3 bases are TGTGCCAGCAGTTACTCTTTTCTAAGCGAGCAGTACTTC.

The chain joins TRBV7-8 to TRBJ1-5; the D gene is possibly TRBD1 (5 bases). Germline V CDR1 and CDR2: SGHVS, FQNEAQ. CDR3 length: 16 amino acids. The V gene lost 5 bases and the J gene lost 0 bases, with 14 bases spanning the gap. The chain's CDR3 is CASSATTAYSNQPQHF. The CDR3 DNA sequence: TGTGCCAGCAGCGCCACGACAGCGTATAGCAATCAGCCCCAGCATTTT.

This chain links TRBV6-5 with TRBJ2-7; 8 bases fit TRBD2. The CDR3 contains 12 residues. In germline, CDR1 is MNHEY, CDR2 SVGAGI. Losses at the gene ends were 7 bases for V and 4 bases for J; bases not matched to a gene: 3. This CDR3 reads CASKTGGYEQYF. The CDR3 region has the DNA TGTGCCAGCAAGACGGGGGGGTACGAGCAGTACTTC.

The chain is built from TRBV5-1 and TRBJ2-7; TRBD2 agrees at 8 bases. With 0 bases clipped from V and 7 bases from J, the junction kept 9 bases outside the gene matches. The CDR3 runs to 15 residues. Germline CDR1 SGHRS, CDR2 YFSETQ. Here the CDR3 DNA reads TGCGCCAGCAGCTTGGTCCCGACCCCGGGGGGGGAGCAGTACTTC. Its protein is CASSLVPTPGGEQYF.

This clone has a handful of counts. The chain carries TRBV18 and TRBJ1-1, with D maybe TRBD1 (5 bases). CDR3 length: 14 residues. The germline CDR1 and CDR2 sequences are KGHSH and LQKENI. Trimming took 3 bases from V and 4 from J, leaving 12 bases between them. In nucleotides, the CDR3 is TGTGCCAGCTCACCCCGGGACGGGGGCACTGAAGCTTTCTTT. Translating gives CASSPRDGGTEAFF.

The chain's CDR3 is CASSLGPGRTGELFF. The CDR3 coding sequence is TGTGCCAGCAGCTTAGGGCCAGGGAGGACCGGGGAGCTGTTTTTT. The chain carries TRBV7-9 and TRBJ2-2; weak D call: TRBD2 (6 bases). There are 15 residues in the CDR3. Per the germline V gene, CDR1 is SEHNR and CDR2 is FQNEAQ (reference sequence). Trimming took 1 base from V and 5 from J, leaving 11 bases between them.

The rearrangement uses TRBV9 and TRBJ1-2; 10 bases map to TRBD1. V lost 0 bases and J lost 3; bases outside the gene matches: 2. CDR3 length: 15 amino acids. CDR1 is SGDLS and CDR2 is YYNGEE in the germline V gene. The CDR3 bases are TGTGCCAGCAGCGTAGGAGGGACAGGGGACTATGGCTACACCTTC. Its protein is CASSVGGTGDYGYTF.

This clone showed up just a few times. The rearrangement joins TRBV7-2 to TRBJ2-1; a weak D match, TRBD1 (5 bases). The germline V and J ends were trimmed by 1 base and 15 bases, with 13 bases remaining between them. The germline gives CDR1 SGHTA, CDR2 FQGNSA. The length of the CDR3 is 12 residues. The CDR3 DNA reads TGTGCCAGCAGCTTAGGGGGCCGATATCCGTTCTTC. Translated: CASSLGGRYPFF.

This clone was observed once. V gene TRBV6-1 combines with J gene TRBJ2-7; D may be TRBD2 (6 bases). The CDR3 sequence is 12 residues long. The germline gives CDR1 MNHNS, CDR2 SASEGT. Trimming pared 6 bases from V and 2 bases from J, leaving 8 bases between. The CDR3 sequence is CASRAGPYEQYF. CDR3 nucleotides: TGTGCCAGCAGGGCGGGGCCCTACGAGCAGTACTTC.

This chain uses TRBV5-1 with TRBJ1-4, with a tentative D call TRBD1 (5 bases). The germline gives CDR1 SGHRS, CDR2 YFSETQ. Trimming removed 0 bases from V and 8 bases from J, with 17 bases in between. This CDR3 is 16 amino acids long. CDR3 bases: TGCGCCAGCAGCTTGGAAGGCCTCCCAGGGTCCGAAAAACTGTTTTTT. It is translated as CASSLEGLPGSEKLFF.

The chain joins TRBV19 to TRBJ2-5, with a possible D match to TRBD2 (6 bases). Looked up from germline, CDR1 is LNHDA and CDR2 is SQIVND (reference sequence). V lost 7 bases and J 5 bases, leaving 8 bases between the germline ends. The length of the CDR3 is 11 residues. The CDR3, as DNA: TGTGCCAGTACTGGGGGGGAGACCCAGTACTTC. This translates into CASTGGETQYF.

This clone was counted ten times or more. CDR3 region: CASSLRTGGANIQYF. The CDR3 nucleotides are TGCGCCAGCAGCCTTCGAACAGGGGGCGCGAACATTCAGTACTTC. The V call is TRBV5-1, the J call TRBJ2-4, with 9 positions matching TRBD1. From germline, CDR1 is SGHRS and CDR2 YFSETQ. This CDR3 contains 15 residues. With V trimmed by 4 bases and J by 7 bases, 9 bases remained unmatched.

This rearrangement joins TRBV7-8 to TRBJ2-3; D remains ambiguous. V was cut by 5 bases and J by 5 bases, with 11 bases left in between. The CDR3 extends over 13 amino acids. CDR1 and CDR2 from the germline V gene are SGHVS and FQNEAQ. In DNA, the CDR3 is TGTGCCAGCAGCACCTCCCCCGGAGATACGCAGTATTTT. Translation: CASSTSPGDTQYF.